This T cell receptor (beta chain) emerged from a study of control samples from healthy donors and cancer patients. V was clipped by 1 base and J by 4 bases, with 13 bases between them. CDR3 size: 15 residues. Germline values: CDR1 SGHVS, CDR2 FQNEAQ. Clones were sequenced by immunoSEQ multiplex PCR, and TCRdb holds only the in-frame ones, with some missing. This sample has 70,000 to 75,000 clones, with about 95% found just once. The source of this sequence is a woman in her twenties or thirties in good health. The sample consisted of blood. The chain combines TRBV7-8 with TRBJ1-1, with a possible D match to TRBD1 (5 bases). The CDR3 DNA follows: TGTGCCAGCAGCTTAGTGTCCGGGAGGGGCACTGAAGCTTTCTTT. It translates to CASSLVSGRGTEAFF.